This T cell receptor beta chain was documented in a study of Graves' ophthalmopathy and Graves' hyperthyroidism (dated by TCRdb to 2017 to 2018). Broadly, across the study: Hyperthyroidism was defined as stable when no progression to ophthalmopathy occurred within 18 months of follow-up. Once sampling was done, hyperthyroidism patients were given methimazole at a starting dose of 30 mg daily, while ophthalmopathy patients were given high-dose intravenous methylprednisolone. To explore V-J signatures that separate ophthalmopathy from hyperthyroidism, a discovery set of more than 95 patients was enrolled, consisting of fewer than 45 with ophthalmopathy and around 57 with stable hyperthyroidism. In total, 120 to 150 blood samples were TCR-sequenced: 40 to 45 ophthalmopathy, some 80 hyperthyroidism and some 17 hyperthyroidism-to-ophthalmopathy patients. The independent validation cohort included under 20 hyperthyroidism patients plus 17 patients who later progressed from hyperthyroidism to ophthalmopathy. To tell Graves' ophthalmopathy apart from Graves' hyperthyroidism, and to predict which patients would progress to ophthalmopathy, the study relied on TCR beta repertoire signatures. In more than five hyperthyroidism patients, T-cell repertoires of thyroid tissue and blood were compared. General findings and caveats noted by the study authors: Ophthalmopathy was separated from stable hyperthyroidism by the 13-signature model with 85% to 90% sensitivity and 81% to 83% specificity in cross-validation and with 80%/75% in the test set. In validation, the model predicted ophthalmopathy progression with 55% to 71% sensitivity and approximately 72% specificity; more than ten predicted patients were CT-confirmed with GO in a median of 6.5 months. Most of the expanded thyroid clonotypes with a frequency above 0.001 were also detected in blood, and it was suggested that the thyroid immune response may be reflected by blood repertoires. No statistical method was used to set the sample size in advance, and the investigators knew which group each participant was assigned to.

This clonotype was observed many times. It lacks a known antigen. Base qualities are not recorded, but no much larger clone differs from it by a single base. Hyperthyroidism patients were newly diagnosed, with disease duration under 2 months, and aged 18 to 65 years. Patients were excluded if they had other autoimmune diseases, uncontrolled infections, pregnancy or lactation. Diagnosis was based on clinical symptoms, serum thyroxine, TRAb, thyroid ultrasound and orbital computed tomography. Trizol reagent was used to extract the total RNA, and its quality was then checked on an Agilent 2100 Bioanalyzer. For repertoire sequencing, the TCR beta CDR3 regions were amplified from RNA transcripts. The first round of RT-PCR was done with HTBI primers and the Qiagen OneStep RT-PCR kit, and was followed by a second round of multiplex PCR, then size selection and purification. The libraries underwent paired-end sequencing with 100 bp reads on an Illumina HiSeq2000. As for how the authors treated the data: SOAPnuke was used to process the reads, throwing out any read that had adapters, had uncalled bases, had a mean Phred below 15, or lacked an exact constant-primer or identifier match. COPE v1.2.5 was used to merge the high-quality paired reads. Each unique nucleotide sequence was treated as a clonotype, and MiTCR v1.1 was used to align the clonotypes to the IMGT TRB V, D and J references. The analysis was limited to V-J combinations with a frequency above 0.0001, which together covered 99.2% of the repertoires. For each V-J combination, a TCR clonal expansion and chaos score was defined as the ratio of F50 clonal expansion to chaos observed in the TCRdist matrix. Welch's t-statistics and random forest were used to reduce features to 13 V-J combinations, which were fed into a naive Bayes classifier. Thyroid-blood repertoire similarity was quantified with the Morisita-Horn index. Starting from the raw public reads, TCRdb applied fastp trimming at Q25, assembled clones with MiXCR and retained in-frame beta chains. CDR3 protein sequences are deduplicated, and each keeps its most common genes and DNA. TCRdb's processing, not the authors', yielded these V and J calls. Counted in this sample were around 1,000,000 distinct CDR3 sequences; 36% of them appeared once. The ten most abundant clones make up 11% of the sample.

Counted from cysteine to phenylalanine, this CDR3 has 14 amino acids. Only the CDR3 part of the read is kept: 42 bases, read in frame from the first base. The germline V gene supplies CDR1 SGHAT and CDR2 FQNNGV. The V and J ends are trimmed by 0 bases and 3 bases, leaving 8 bases between them. The clonotype originates from an adult man with Graves' hyperthyroidism. Sequencing input: peripheral blood or thyroid tissue (not recorded which). The rearrangement combines TRBV11-2 with TRBJ2-5; perhaps TRBD2 is the D gene, with 5 bases matching. Read as DNA, the sequence is TGTGCCAGCAGCTTAGACGGACTGAAAGAGACCCAGTACTTC. The encoded protein is CASSLDGLKETQYF.